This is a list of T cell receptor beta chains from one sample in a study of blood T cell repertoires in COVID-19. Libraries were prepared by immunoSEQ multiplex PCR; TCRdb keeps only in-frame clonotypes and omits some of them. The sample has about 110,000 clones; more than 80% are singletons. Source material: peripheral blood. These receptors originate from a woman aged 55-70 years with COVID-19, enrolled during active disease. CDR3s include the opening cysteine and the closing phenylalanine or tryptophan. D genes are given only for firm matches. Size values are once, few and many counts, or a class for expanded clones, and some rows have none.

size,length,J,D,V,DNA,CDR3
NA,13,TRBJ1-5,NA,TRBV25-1,TGTGCCAGCAGTGAAACAGGAATTCAGCCCCAGCATTTT,CASSETGIQPQHF
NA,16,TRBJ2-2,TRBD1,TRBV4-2,TGTGCCAGCAGCCAAGTGGGACAGGGTTCTACCGGGGAGCTGTTTTTT,CASSQVGQGSTGELFF
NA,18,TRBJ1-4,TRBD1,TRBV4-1,TGCGCCAGCAGCCACAGTTACCCAAGACAGGGGGAGAATGAAAAACTGTTTTTT,CASSHSYPRQGENEKLFF
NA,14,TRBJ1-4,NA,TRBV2,TGTGCCAGCAGTGAACAGGGAACTAATGAAAAACTGTTTTTT,CASSEQGTNEKLFF
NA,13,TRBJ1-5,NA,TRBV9,TGTGCCAGCAGCGTTTCCCCCGATCAGCCCCAGCATTTT,CASSVSPDQPQHF
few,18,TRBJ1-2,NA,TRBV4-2,TGTGCCAGCAGCCAAGTTATAGGAGGGGAGGGGGATACAGATGGCTACACCTTC,CASSQVIGGEGDTDGYTF
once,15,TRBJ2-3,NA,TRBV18,TGTGCCAGCTCACGCCGGGACTCGCCCACAGATACGCAGTATTTT,CASSRRDSPTDTQYF
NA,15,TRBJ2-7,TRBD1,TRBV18,TGTGCCAGCTCACCATCTGGGGACAGGGCCTACGAGCAGTACTTC,CASSPSGDRAYEQYF
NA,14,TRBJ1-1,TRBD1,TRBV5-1,TGCGCCAGCAGCGCCCTACAGGGGGGCACTGAAGCTTTCTTT,CASSALQGGTEAFF
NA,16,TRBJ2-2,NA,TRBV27,TGTGCCAGCAGTGCGGCGGACTATGCGAACACCGGGGAGCTGTTTTTT,CASSAADYANTGELFF
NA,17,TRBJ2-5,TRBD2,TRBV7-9,TGTGCCAGCAGCTTAGCCGCCGGTTCAGCGGGGGGTGAGACCCAGTACTTC,CASSLAAGSAGGETQYF
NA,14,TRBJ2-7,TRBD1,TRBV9,TGTGCCAGCAGCCGGGACAGGGTGAAGAGCGAGCAGTACTTC,CASSRDRVKSEQYF
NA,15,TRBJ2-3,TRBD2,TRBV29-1,TGCAGCGCCCAGGGACTAGCGGGGTACACAGATACGCAGTATTTT,CSAQGLAGYTDTQYF
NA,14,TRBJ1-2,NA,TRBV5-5,TGTGCCAGCAGCGCGCCGGGACACTTATATGGCTACACCTTC,CASSAPGHLYGYTF
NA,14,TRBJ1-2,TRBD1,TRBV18,TGTGCCAGCTCACCCAGTGGAGGGGGCAAGGGCTACACCTTC,CASSPSGGGKGYTF
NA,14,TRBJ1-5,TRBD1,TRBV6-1,TGTGCCAGCAGTGACCGGGACAGGGGACAGCCCCAGCATTTT,CASSDRDRGQPQHF
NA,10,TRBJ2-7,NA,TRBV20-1,TGCAGTGCTCGTACTAACGAGCAGTACTTC,CSARTNEQYF
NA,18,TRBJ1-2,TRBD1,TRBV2,TGTGCCAGCAGTGAAGGGATGGGGAGACAGGGTGATATTGGTGGCTACACCTTC,CASSEGMGRQGDIGGYTF
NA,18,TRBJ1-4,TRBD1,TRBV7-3,TGTGCCAGCAGCTTAAGGGGACAGGGAGTTTTATGGGGTGAAAAACTGTTTTTT,CASSLRGQGVLWGEKLFF
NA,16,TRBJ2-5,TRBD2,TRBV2,TGTGCCAGCAGTAGACTAGCGGGGGCGACGCAAGAGACCCAGTACTTC,CASSRLAGATQETQYF
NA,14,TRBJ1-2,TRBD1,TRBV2,TGTGCCAGCAGCAGGGCAGGGGGCAGCTATGGCTACACCTTC,CASSRAGGSYGYTF
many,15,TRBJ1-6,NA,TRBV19,TGTGCCAGTAAGGTGGGGGCAGGAGAAAATTCACCCCTCCACTTT,CASKVGAGENSPLHF
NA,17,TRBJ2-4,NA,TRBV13,TGTGCCAGCAGCTTAGGCCAGAAGAATTTAGCCAAAAACATTCAGTACTTC,CASSLGQKNLAKNIQYF
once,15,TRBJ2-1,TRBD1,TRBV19,TGTGCCAGTAGCGGAGCCGGGACAGACTACAATGAGCAGTTCTTC,CASSGAGTDYNEQFF
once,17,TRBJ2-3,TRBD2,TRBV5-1,TGCGCCAGCAGCTGGGAAACTAGCGGGGGGGCCCTCGATACGCAGTATTTT,CASSWETSGGALDTQYF
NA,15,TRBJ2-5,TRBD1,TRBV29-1,TGCAGCGTTCAACGGGACAGGGAGGGAAGAGAGACCCAGTACTTC,CSVQRDREGRETQYF
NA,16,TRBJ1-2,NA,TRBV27,TGTGCCAGCGCCCGGGGCAGGGGACGAGCTAACTATGGCTACACCTTC,CASARGRGRANYGYTF
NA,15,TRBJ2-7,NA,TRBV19,TGTGCCAGTAGTCTGGGTCGTCGGGGTCGGGGCGAGCAGTACTTC,CASSLGRRGRGEQYF
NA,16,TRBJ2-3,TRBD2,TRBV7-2,TGTGCCAGCAGTCCCTCAGCTAGCGGGGGTGCGGATACGCAGTATTTT,CASSPSASGGADTQYF
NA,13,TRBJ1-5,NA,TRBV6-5,TGTGCCAGCAGGAGCTATAGCAATCAGCCCCAGCATTTT,CASRSYSNQPQHF
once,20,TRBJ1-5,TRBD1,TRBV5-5,TGTGCCAGCAGCTTGAGCTCCGGGACAGGGTTCTCTTATAGCAATCAGCCCCAGCATTTT,CASSLSSGTGFSYSNQPQHF
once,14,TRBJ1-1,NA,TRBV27,TGTGCCAGCAGTTTGGACAGTGTAAACACTGAAGCTTTCTTT,CASSLDSVNTEAFF
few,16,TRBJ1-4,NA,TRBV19,TGTGCCAGTAGTTGGGGGACACAGGGATCTAATGAAAAACTGTTTTTT,CASSWGTQGSNEKLFF
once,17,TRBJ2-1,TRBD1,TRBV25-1,TGTGCCAGCAGTGATTACGGACAGGCCCGCTCCTACAATGAGCAGTTCTTC,CASSDYGQARSYNEQFF
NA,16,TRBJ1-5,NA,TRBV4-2,TGTGCCAGCAGCCAAGATGCAGGCAATAACAATCAGCCCCAGCATTTT,CASSQDAGNNNQPQHF
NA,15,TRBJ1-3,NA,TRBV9,TGTGCCAGCAGCGCTCAACAGGCGGGAGGAAACACCATATATTTT,CASSAQQAGGNTIYF
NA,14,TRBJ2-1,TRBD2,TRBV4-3,TGCGCCAGCAGCCGAGGACTAGCGGGACAAGAGCAGTTCTTC,CASSRGLAGQEQFF
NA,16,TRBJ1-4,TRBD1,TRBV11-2,TGTGCCAGCAGCTTCTCAGGGGGCGCCCTGGGTGAAAAACTGTTTTTT,CASSFSGGALGEKLFF
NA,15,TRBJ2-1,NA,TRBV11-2,TGTGCCAGCAGCTTGAGCGGACCAGGAGGGAATGAGCAGTTCTTC,CASSLSGPGGNEQFF
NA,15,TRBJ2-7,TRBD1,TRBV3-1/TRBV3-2,TGTGCCAGCAGCCAAGATGACAGGGGGTATAACGAGCAGTACTTC,CASSQDDRGYNEQYF
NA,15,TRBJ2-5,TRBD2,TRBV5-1,TGCGCCAGCAGCTTGCTGGGACTAGCGAAAGAGACCCAGTACTTC,CASSLLGLAKETQYF
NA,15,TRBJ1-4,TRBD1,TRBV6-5,TGTGCCAGCAGCCGCGACAGGGCAACTAATGAAAAACTGTTTTTT,CASSRDRATNEKLFF
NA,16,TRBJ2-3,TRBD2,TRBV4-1,TGCGCCAGCAGCCGTACTAGCGGGGGGCTCACAGATACGCAGTATTTT,CASSRTSGGLTDTQYF
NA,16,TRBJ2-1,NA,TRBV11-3,TGTGCCAGCAGCTTAGGAGGGTTTAACTCCTACAATGAGCAGTTCTTC,CASSLGGFNSYNEQFF